Each of the 17 T cell receptor beta chains below was sequenced from the same sample in a study of T cell responses to AZD1222 COVID-19 vaccine. Here immunoSEQ multiplex PCR was the method, and the copy in TCRdb shows in-frame clones only, minus some. The table lists about 120,000 clones, around 86% of them singletons. Here the sequenced sample was peripheral blood, taken 28 days after the second AZD1222 dose. All receptors derive from an adult who received the AZD1222 COVID-19 vaccine.

The genes are TRBV20-1 and TRBJ2-1, with D perhaps given as TRBD1 or TRBD2 (6 bases each). The V gene's germline CDR1 is DFQATT and CDR2 SNEGSKA (reference sequence). Trimming took 3 bases from V and 1 from J, leaving 19 bases between them. The CDR3 sequence is 17 residues long. The CDR3 DNA is TGCAGTGCTAGTGACGGGGGCCGCCTACTTTCCTACAATGAGCAGTTCTTC. Translating gives CSASDGGRLLSYNEQFF.

The chain recombines TRBV7-8 with TRBJ2-1; 11 bases are shared with TRBD2. CDR3 size: 18 residues. The ends lost 1 base at V and 0 bases at J; junction bases unmatched: 5. The V gene's germline CDR1 is SGHVS and CDR2 FQNEAQ. The CDR3 sequence is CASSLGLAGSRSYNEQFF. The DNA for the CDR3 is TGTGCCAGCAGCTTAGGACTAGCGGGGTCTCGCTCCTACAATGAGCAGTTCTTC.

The chain couples TRBV24-1 to TRBJ2-1; 8 bases are shared with TRBD1. The CDR3 length is 15 residues. Germline trimming cut 3 bases from V and 7 bases from J; bases unmatched to any gene: 7. Germline lookup yields CDR1 KGHDR and CDR2 SFDVKD. DNA of the CDR3: TGTGCCACCAGTGATCCAGGACGACAGGGGAATGAGCAGTTCTTC. Translation gives CATSDPGRQGNEQFF.

J is TRBJ1-2 and V is TRBV7-2; D remains ambiguous. The CDR3 loop spans 13 amino acids. V lost 1 base and J lost 4, with 7 bases in between. Per germline, CDR1 SGHTA and CDR2 FQGNSA. This chain's CDR3 is CASSLGRSYGYTF. The CDR3 bases are TGTGCCAGCAGCTTAGGAAGAAGCTATGGCTACACCTTC.

This chain links TRBV7-6 with TRBJ1-2; TRBD1 matches 8 bases. CDR3 length: 16 amino acids. The ends lost 5 bases at V and 0 bases at J; junction bases unmatched: 8. The germline CDR1 and CDR2 sequences are SGHVS and FNYEAQ. For the CDR3, the DNA is TGTGCCAGCAGCCAGGGGGCGAGGGGGACTAACTATGGCTACACCTTC. Its protein is CASSQGARGTNYGYTF.

The chain has TRBV9 and TRBJ1-1; D unresolved. Deletions cut 1 base from V and 2 bases from J, with 6 bases between. In germline, CDR1 is SGDLS, CDR2 YYNGEE. The CDR3 extends over 13 amino acids. CDR3 in DNA: TGTGCCAGCAGCGTAAATCCTAACACTGAAGCTTTCTTT. The encoded protein is CASSVNPNTEAFF.

This clone was recorded a few times. The V gene is TRBV6-2 or TRBV6-3, the J gene TRBJ2-5; weak D call: TRBD2 (5 bases). Per the germline V gene, CDR1 is MNHEY and CDR2 is SVGEGT. This CDR3 has 14 residues. With 5 bases removed from V and 2 bases from J, the gap between germline ends came to 12 bases. The CDR3 sequence: CASSGRTPQETQYF. The CDR3 DNA is TGTGCCAGCAGTGGACGGACTCCACAAGAGACCCAGTACTTC.

The genes are TRBV2 and TRBJ2-5; the D is unclear. CDR3 length: 13 residues. Looked up from germline, CDR1 is SNHLY and CDR2 is FYNNEI. Trimming shortened V by 3 bases and J by 2 bases, and 7 bases separated the two germline ends. CDR3 loop: CASSEGSQETQYF. CDR3 DNA: TGTGCCAGCAGTGAGGGCAGTCAAGAGACCCAGTACTTC.

This chain links TRBV3-1 (or the pseudogene TRBV3-2) with TRBJ1-3; TRBD1 matches at 8 bases. The CDR3 runs to 17 residues. Unmatched junction bases numbered 11, after V lost 0 bases and J lost 7 bases. The germline CDR1 and CDR2 sequences are LGHDT and YNNKEL (reference sequence). The CDR3 DNA sequence: TGTGCCAGCAGCCAAGATAGCACAGGGGGAAATCGGAACACCATATATTTT. Translation gives CASSQDSTGGNRNTIYF.

This clone was seen a single time. The V call is TRBV6-2 or TRBV6-3, the J call TRBJ2-1, with D maybe TRBD2 (7 bases). The germline gives CDR1 MNHEY, CDR2 SVGEGT. CDR3 length equals 16 residues. V was shortened by 0 bases and J by 2 bases, with 11 bases between the two germline ends. CDR3 sequence reads: CASSYSAGAPYNEQFF. CDR3 bases: TGTGCCAGCAGTTACTCGGCGGGGGCCCCCTACAATGAGCAGTTCTTC.

This clone was seen only once. The V call is TRBV18, the J call TRBJ2-3; D ambiguous. Germline CDR1 reads KGHSH; CDR2 reads LQKENI. The CDR3 spans 15 residues. The V end was cut by 3 bases, the J end by 2 bases, with 12 bases between. CDR3 DNA: TGTGCCAGCTCACCTGACCGGCGGCCCACAGATACGCAGTATTTT. This codes for CASSPDRRPTDTQYF.

The J gene is TRBJ1-1, the V gene TRBV18, with TRBD1 matching 11 bases. Germline values: CDR1 KGHSH, CDR2 LQKENI. With 8 bases clipped from V and 1 base from J, the junction kept 6 bases outside the gene matches. This CDR3 region has 15 residues. CDR3: CASTRDRGKNTEAFF. The CDR3 coding sequence is TGTGCCAGCACCCGGGACAGGGGGAAGAACACTGAAGCTTTCTTT.

This sequence joins TRBV19 and TRBJ2-7; unclear D gene. The CDR3 runs 14 residues. The ends were cut back, 4 bases at V and 1 base at J, with 11 bases in the middle. Germline V gene sequence: CDR1 LNHDA, CDR2 SQIVND (reference sequence). CDR3: CASSNQEGSYEQYF. The DNA for the CDR3 is TGTGCCAGTAGTAACCAGGAAGGATCCTACGAGCAGTACTTC.

The V gene is TRBV5-4, the J gene TRBJ1-1; D unresolved. Germline values: CDR1 SGHNT, CDR2 YYREEE (reference sequence). V was pared by 7 bases and J by 3 bases, with 16 bases between. The CDR3 totals 14 residues. This chain's CDR3 is CASRTMGAYTEAFF. CDR3 DNA: TGTGCCAGCCGAACCATGGGCGCATACACTGAAGCTTTCTTT. Together with reference TRBV5-4 and TRBJ1-1, the CDR3 gives the full variable domain: ETGVTQSPTHLIKTRGQQVTLRCSSQSGHNTVSWYQQALGQGPQFIFQYYREEENGRGNFPPRFSGLQFPNYSSELNVNALELDDSALYLCASRTMGAYTEAFFGQGTRLTVV.

This clone is deemed medium-sized. The rearrangement uses TRBV5-4 and TRBJ2-1; D possibly corresponds to TRBD1 (6 bases). CDR3 length: 14 amino acids. Germline CDR1 and CDR2: SGHNT and YYREEE (reference sequence). Trimming stripped 5 bases from V and 8 bases from J, with 17 bases between. CDR3 nucleotides: TGTGCCAGCAGTAGACTTTTACAGGGCGATGAGCAGTTCTTC. This translates into CASSRLLQGDEQFF.

This chain uses TRBV4-1 with TRBJ1-4, with unresolved D. This CDR3 region has 15 residues. CDR1 MGHRA and CDR2 YSYEKL come from the germline V gene. Trimming removed 4 bases at V and 0 bases at J, with 9 bases between. CDR3 residues: CASSLAATTNEKLFF. CDR3 nucleotides: TGCGCCAGCAGCCTGGCGGCGACAACTAATGAAAAACTGTTTTTT.

V and J are TRBV5-1 and TRBJ2-5; D is unclear. The CDR3 runs to 15 residues. Trimming removed 0 bases from V and 0 bases from J, with 9 bases in between. CDR1 SGHRS and CDR2 YFSETQ come from the germline V gene. The CDR3 DNA reads TGCGCCAGCAGCTTGGGTGACTGGAACCAAGAGACCCAGTACTTC. As protein: CASSLGDWNQETQYF.